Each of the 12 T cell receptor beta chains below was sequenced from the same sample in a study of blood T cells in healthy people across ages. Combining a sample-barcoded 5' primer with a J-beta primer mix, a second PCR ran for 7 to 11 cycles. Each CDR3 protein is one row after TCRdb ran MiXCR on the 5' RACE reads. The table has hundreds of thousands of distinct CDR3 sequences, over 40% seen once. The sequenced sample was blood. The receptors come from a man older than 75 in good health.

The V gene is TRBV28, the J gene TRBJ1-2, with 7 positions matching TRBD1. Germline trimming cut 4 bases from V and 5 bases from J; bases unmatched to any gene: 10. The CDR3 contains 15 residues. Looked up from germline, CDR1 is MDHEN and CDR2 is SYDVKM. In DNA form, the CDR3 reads TGTGCCAGCAGTTCCGGGGGGGGACAGAGGTATGGCTACACCTTC. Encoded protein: CASSSGGGQRYGYTF.

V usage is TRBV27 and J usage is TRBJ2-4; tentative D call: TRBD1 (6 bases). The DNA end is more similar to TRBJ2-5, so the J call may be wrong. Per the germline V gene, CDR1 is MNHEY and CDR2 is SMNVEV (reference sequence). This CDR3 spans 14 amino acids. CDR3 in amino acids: CASSALQGRETQYF. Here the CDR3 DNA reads TGTGCCAGCAGTGCGTTACAGGGTCGTGAGACCCAGTACTTC.

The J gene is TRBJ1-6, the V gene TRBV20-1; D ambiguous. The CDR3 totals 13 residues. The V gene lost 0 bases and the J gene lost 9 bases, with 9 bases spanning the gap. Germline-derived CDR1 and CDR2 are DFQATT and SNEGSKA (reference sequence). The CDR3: CSARDGMLSPLHF. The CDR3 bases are TGCAGTGCTAGAGATGGCATGCTTTCACCCCTCCACTTT.

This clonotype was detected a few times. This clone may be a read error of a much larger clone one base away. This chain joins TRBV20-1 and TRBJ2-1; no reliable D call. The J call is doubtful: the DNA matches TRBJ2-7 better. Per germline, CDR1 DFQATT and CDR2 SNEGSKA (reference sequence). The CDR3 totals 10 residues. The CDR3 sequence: CSATYNEQYF. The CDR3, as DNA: TGCAGTGCGACCTACAATGAGCAGTACTTC.

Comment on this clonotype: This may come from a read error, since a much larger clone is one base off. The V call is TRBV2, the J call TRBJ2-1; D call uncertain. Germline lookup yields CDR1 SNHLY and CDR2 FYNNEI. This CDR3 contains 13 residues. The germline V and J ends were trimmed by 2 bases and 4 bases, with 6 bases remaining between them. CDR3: CASSESPYNEQFF. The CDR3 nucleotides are TGTGCCAGCAGTGAAAGCCCGTACAATGAGCAGTTCTTC.

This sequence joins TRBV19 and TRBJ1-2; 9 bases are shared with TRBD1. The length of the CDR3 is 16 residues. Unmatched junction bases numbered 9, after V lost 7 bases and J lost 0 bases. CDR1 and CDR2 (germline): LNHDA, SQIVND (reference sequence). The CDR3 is CASTQDRGPTNYGYTF. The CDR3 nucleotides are TGTGCCAGTACCCAGGACAGGGGACCAACTAACTATGGCTACACCTTC.

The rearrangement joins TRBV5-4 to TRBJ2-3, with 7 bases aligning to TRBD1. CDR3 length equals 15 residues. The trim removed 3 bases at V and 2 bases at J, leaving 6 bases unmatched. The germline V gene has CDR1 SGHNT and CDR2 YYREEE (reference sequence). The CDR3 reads CASSSTRGLTDTQYF. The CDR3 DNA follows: TGTGCCAGCAGCTCGACGAGGGGGCTCACAGATACGCAGTATTTT.

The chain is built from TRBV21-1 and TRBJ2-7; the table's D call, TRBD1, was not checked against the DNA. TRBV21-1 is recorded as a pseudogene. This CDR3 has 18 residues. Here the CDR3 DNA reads TGTGCCAGCAGCAGGACGTACCGGGACAGGGCCTTAAGGGACGAGCAGTACTTC. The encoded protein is CASSRTYRDRALRDEQYF.

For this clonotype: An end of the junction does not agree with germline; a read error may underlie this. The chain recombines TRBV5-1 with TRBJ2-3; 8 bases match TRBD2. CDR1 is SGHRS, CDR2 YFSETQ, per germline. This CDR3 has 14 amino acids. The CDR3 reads CVSSGGRSADTQYF. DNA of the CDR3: TGCGTCAGCAGCGGGGGACGGAGTGCAGATACGCAGTATTTT.

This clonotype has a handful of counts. In DNA, the CDR3 is TGCAGCGCCGGACAGAGCAGGAATGAAAAACTGTTTTTT. This encodes CSAGQSRNEKLFF. This chain connects TRBV29-1 to TRBJ1-4; a possible D gene is TRBD1 (6 bases). Trimming removed 7 bases at V and 5 bases at J, with 14 bases between. The CDR3 runs to 13 residues. Per germline, CDR1 SQVTM and CDR2 ANQGSEA.

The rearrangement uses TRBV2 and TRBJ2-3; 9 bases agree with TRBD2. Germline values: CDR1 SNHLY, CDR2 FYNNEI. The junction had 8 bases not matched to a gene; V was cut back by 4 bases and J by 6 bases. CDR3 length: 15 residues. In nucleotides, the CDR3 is TGTGCCAGCAGTGGGCTAGCGGGGCCCCCGGATACGCAGTATTTT. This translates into CASSGLAGPPDTQYF. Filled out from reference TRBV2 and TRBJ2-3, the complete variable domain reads EPEVTQTPSHQVTQMGQEVILRCVPISNHLYFYWYRQILGQKVEFLVSFYNNEISEKSEIFDDQFSVERPDGSNFTLKIRSTKLEDSAMYFCASSGLAGPPDTQYFGPGTRLTVL.

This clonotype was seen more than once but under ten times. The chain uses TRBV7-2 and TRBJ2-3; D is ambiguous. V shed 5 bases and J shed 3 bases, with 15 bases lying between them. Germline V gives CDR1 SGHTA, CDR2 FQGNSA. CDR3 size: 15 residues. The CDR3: CASSQETVATDTQYF. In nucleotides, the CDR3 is TGTGCCAGCAGCCAGGAGACGGTAGCAACAGATACGCAGTATTTT.